This TCR beta chain was found in a study of blood T cell repertoires in COVID-19. Methods used by the authors: Amplification of reference gene primers was used by the study to estimate nucleated cell counts. Profiling relied on immunoSEQ multiplex PCR, and the TCRdb table lists in-frame clones only, not all of them. That table is the source of V, J and clone size, and D and trimming were worked out from the DNA. The sample yields roughly 100,000 clones, roughly 90% seen once. This clonotype was sampled from a woman aged 65 to 85 with acute or convalescent COVID-19. Sequenced sample: peripheral blood.

CDR3 residues: CASSFRFVPDRENSDTQYF. CDR3 DNA: TGTGCCAGCAGTTTTAGATTTGTTCCGGACAGGGAAAACTCAGATACGCAGTATTTT. The chain has TRBV27 and TRBJ2-3, with TRBD1 identical over 8 bases. Germline trimming cut 3 bases from V and 4 bases from J; bases unmatched to any gene: 18. CDR1 MNHEY and CDR2 SMNVEV come from the germline V gene (reference sequence). This CDR3 region has 19 residues.